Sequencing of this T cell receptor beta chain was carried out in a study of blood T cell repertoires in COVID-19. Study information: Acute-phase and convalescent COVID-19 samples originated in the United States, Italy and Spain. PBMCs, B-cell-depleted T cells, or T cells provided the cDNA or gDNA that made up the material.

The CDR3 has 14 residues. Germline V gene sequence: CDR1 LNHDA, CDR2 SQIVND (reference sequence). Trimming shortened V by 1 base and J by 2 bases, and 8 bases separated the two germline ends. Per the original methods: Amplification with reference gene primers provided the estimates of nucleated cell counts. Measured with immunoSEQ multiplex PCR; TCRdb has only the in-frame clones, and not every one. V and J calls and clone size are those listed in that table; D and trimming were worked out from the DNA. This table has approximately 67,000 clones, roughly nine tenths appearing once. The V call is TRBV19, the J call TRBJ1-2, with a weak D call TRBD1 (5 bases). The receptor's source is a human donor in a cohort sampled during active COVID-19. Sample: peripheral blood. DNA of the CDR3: TGTGCCAGTAGTATAGTGGGGGGAAACTATGGCTACACCTTC. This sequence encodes CASSIVGGNYGYTF.